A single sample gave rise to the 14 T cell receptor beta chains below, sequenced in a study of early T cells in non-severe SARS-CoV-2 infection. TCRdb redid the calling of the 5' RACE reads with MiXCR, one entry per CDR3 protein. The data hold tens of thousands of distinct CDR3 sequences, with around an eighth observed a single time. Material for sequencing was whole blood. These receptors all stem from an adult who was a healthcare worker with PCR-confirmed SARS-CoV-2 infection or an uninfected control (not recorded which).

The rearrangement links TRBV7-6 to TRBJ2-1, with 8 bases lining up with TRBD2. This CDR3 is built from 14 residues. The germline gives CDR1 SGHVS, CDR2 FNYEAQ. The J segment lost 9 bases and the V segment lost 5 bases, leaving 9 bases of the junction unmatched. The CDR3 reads CASSISGVFVEQFF. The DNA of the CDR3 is TGTGCCAGCAGCATTAGCGGGGTGTTCGTTGAGCAGTTCTTC.

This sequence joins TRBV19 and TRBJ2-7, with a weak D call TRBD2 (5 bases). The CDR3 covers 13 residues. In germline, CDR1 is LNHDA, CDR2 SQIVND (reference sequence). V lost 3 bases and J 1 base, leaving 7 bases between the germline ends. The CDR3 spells CASSIPGSYEQYF. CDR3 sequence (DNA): TGTGCCAGTAGTATTCCGGGATCCTACGAGCAGTACTTC.

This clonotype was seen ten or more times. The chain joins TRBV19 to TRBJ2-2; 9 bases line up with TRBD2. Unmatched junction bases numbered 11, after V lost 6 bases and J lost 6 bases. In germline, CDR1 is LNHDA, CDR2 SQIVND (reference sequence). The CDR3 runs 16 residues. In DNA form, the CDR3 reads TGTGCCAGTAGCAGGCAGGCGGGAGGGCCATCCGGGGAGCTGTTTTTT. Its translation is CASSRQAGGPSGELFF.

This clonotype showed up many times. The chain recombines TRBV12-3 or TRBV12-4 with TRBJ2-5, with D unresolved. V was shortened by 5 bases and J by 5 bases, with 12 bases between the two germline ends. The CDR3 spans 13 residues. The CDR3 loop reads CASSPTERETQYF. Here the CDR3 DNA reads TGTGCCAGCAGTCCGACTGAACGGGAGACCCAGTACTTC.

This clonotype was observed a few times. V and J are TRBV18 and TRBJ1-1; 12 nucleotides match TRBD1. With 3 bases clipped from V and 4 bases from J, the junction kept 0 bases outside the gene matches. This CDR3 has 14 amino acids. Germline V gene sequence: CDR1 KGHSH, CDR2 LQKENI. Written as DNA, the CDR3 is TGTGCCAGCTCACCGGGACAGGGGGCCACTGAAGCTTTCTTT. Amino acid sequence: CASSPGQGATEAFF. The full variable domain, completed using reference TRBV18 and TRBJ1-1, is NAGVMQNPRHLVRRRGQEARLRCSPMKGHSHVYWYRQLPEEGLKFMVYLQKENIIDESGMPKERFSAEFPKEGPSILRIQQVVRGDSAAYFCASSPGQGATEAFFGQGTRLTVV.

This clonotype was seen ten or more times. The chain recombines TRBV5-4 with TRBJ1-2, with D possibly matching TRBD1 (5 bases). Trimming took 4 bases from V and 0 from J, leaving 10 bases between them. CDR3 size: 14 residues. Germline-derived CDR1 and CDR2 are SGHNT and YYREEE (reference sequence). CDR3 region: CASSRDGSNYGYTF. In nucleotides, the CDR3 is TGTGCCAGCAGCCGGGACGGTTCTAACTATGGCTACACCTTC.

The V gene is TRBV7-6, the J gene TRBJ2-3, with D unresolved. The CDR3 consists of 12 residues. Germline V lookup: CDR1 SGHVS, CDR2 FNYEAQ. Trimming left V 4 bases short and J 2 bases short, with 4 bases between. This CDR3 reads CASSSNTDTQYF. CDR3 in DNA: TGTGCCAGCAGCTCCAACACAGATACGCAGTATTTT.

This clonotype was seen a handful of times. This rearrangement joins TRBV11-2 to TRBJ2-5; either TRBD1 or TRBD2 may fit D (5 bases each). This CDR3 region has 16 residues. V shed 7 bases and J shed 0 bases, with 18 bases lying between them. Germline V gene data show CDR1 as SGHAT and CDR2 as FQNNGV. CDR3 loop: CASTPQGPGNQETQYF. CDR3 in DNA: TGTGCCAGCACCCCCCAGGGACCTGGGAACCAAGAGACCCAGTACTTC.

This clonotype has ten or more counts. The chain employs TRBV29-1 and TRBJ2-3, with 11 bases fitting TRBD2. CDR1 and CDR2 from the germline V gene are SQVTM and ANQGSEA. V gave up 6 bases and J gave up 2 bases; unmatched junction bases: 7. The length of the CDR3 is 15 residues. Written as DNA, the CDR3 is TGCAGCGTGGCGGGACTAGCGGCACCCACAGATACGCAGTATTTT. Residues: CSVAGLAAPTDTQYF.

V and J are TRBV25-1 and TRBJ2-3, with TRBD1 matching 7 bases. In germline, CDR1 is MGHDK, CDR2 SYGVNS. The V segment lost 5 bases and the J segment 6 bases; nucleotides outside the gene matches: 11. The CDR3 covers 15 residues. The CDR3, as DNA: TGTGCCAGCAGTAAGACAAGTGACAGGGTTGATACGCAGTATTTT. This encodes CASSKTSDRVDTQYF.

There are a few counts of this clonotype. The CDR3 nucleotides are TGTGCCACCAGTGATCACCGGGACAGCCAAGAGACCCAGTACTTC. It codes for CATSDHRDSQETQYF. The chain couples TRBV24-1 to TRBJ2-5; 7 bases align to TRBD1. After removal of 3 bases from V and 1 base from J, the junction contained 4 bases not matched to a gene. The CDR3 sequence is 15 residues long. In germline, CDR1 is KGHDR, CDR2 SFDVKD.

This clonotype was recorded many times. The CDR3 DNA is TGCAGCGTAGCCGCGCAGGGCCCTCGAGCGGGACCCTACAATGAGCAGTTCTTC. Its protein product is CSVAAQGPRAGPYNEQFF. The chain couples TRBV29-1 to TRBJ2-1, with 7 positions matching TRBD2. The CDR3 consists of 18 residues. Trimming cost V 6 bases and J 2 bases; bases outside gene matches: 19. Germline V gene sequence: CDR1 SQVTM, CDR2 ANQGSEA.

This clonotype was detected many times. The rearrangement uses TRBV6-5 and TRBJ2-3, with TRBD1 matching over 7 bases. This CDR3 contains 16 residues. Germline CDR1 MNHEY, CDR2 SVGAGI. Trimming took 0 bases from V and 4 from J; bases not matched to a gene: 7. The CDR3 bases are TGTGCCAGCAGTTACTCGGGGACAGTGGGGGCAGATACGCAGTATTTT. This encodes CASSYSGTVGADTQYF.

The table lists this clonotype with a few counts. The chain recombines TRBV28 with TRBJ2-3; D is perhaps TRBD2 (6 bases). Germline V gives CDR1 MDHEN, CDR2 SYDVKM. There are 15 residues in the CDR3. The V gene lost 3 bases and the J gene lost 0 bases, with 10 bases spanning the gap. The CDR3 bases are TGTGCCAGCAGTTTTGGCGGGACTAGCACAGATACGCAGTATTTT. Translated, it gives CASSFGGTSTDTQYF.